This T cell receptor beta chain was found in a study of T-cell reconstitution after alpha-beta-depleted transplantation in children. For TCRbeta, the library was prepared with unique molecular identifiers. TCRdb fed the PCR reads into MiXCR, producing one record per CDR3 protein. The data contain 350,000 to 450,000 distinct CDR3 sequences, about a fifth of them singletons. This clonotype showed up many times. The receptor comes from a human donor who donated a stem cell graft to a child with acute myeloid leukemia. Sample: PBMCs from the stem cell graft donor, taken from the stem cell graft.

In DNA, the CDR3 is TGTGCCTGGGCCAGGGGGAGGGCCCTCGGAAATGAGCAGTTCTTC. It translates to CAWARGRALGNEQFF. This rearrangement joins TRBV30 to TRBJ2-1; D is perhaps TRBD1 or TRBD2 (7 bases each). V gave up 5 bases and J gave up 7 bases, with 21 bases separating them. Germline V gives CDR1 GTSNPN, CDR2 SVGIG (reference sequence). This CDR3 has 15 amino acids.